The sequence of this T cell receptor (beta chain) was determined in a study of post-analysis software for immune sequencing data. Study details: Relapsing-remitting, secondary progressive and progressive-relapsing forms of multiple sclerosis all featured among disease courses. Study conclusions and caveats: TRBV5-6, TRBV5-1 and TRBV20-1 were among roughly five TRBV segments more frequent in patients than controls. Samples sharing a preparation batch grouped tightly together when assessed by F measure. Diversity measured as normalized Chao1 was significantly lower in multiple sclerosis patients than in controls.

The CDR3 covers 14 residues. Germline V gene sequence: CDR1 ENHRY, CDR2 SYGVKD. On this clonotype: The antigen remains undetermined.

The TCR beta cDNA libraries carried unique molecular identifiers. When about 0.9 to 11 million T cells were used, they gave a few hundred thousand cDNA molecules. In TCRdb, the PCR reads were re-called with MiXCR into one record per CDR3 protein. The table has roughly 870,000 distinct CDR3 sequences, 53% seen once. The clonotype comes from a girl aged 5-17 years with multiple sclerosis. Sequenced sample: blood. The chain is built from TRBV10-3 and TRBJ2-4; perhaps TRBD2 as D (6 bases). TRBJ2-7 matches the DNA end more closely, so the J call is doubtful. In DNA form, the CDR3 reads TGTGCCATCAGTGACGGGCGGGACTCCTACGAGCAGTACTTC. Amino acid sequence: CAISDGRDSYEQYF.